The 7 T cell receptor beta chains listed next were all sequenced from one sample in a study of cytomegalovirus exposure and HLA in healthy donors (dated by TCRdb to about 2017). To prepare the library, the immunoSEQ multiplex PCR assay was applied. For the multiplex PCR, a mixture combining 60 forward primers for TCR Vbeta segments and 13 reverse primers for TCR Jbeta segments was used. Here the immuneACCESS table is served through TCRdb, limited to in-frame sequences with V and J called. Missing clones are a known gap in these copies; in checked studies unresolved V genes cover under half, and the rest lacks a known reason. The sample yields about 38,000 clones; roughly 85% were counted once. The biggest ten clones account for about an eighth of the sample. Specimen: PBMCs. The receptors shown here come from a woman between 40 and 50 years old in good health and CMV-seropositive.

CDR3 protein: CASSKSPPGRGRDSYNEQFF. The DNA of the CDR3 is TGTGCCAGCAGCAAATCCCCACCCGGGAGGGGGCGGGACTCCTACAATGAGCAGTTCTTC. The chain carries TRBV21-1 and TRBJ2-1; no check of the table's D call, TRBD2, against the DNA was made. TRBV21-1 is designated a pseudogene. The CDR3 has 20 amino acids.

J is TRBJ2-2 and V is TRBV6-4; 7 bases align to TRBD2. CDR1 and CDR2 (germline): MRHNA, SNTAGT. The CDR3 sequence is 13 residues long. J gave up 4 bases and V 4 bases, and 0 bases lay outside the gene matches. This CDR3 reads CASSGTSTGELFF. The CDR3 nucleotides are TGTGCCAGCAGTGGGACTAGCACCGGGGAGCTGTTTTTT.

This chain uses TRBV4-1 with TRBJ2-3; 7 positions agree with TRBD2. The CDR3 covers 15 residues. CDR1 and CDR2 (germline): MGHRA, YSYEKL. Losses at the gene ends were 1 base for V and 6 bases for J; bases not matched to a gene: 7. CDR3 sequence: CASSQGLAVWDTQYF. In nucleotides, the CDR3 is TGCGCCAGCAGCCAAGGGCTAGCGGTATGGGATACGCAGTATTTT.

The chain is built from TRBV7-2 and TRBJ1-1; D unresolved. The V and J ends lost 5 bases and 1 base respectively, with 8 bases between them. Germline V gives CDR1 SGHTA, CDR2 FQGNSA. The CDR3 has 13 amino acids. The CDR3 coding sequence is TGTGCCAGCAGCGGGAGATCGAACACTGAAGCTTTCTTT. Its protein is CASSGRSNTEAFF.

CDR3 amino acids: CASSSTSSGGQQETQYF. The CDR3 region has the DNA TGTGCCAGCAGCTCGACTTCTAGCGGGGGGCAACAAGAGACCCAGTACTTC. The V gene is TRBV7-9, the J gene TRBJ2-5; 11 bases align to TRBD2. The V segment lost 4 bases and the J segment 2 bases; nucleotides outside the gene matches: 9. The CDR3 totals 17 residues. Germline lookup yields CDR1 SEHNR and CDR2 FQNEAQ (reference sequence).

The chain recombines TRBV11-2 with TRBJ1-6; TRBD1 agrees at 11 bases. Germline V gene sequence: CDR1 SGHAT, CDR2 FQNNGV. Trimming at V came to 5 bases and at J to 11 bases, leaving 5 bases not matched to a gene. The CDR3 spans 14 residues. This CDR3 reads CASSPRTGGTPLHF. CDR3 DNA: TGTGCCAGCAGCCCACGGACAGGGGGCACACCCCTCCACTTT.

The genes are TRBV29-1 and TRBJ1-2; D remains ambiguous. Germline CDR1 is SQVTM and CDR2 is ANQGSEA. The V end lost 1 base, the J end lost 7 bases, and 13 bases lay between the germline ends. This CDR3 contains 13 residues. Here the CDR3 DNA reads TGCAGCGTTGAAGGCGGGCAGGACGGTGGCTACACCTTC. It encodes CSVEGGQDGGYTF.